The 28 T cell receptor beta chains given below trace back to one sample, sequenced in a study of blood T cell repertoires in COVID-19. The method was immunoSEQ multiplex PCR; TCRdb's version includes in-frame clones alone and lacks a portion of them. Here the sample spans about 280,000 clones, less than 90% being singletons. Sequencing used peripheral blood. These receptors were obtained from a human donor in a cohort sampled during active COVID-19.

The J gene is TRBJ1-5, the V gene TRBV7-8; the match to TRBD1 covers 7 bases. The J segment lost 7 bases and the V segment lost 5 bases, leaving 5 bases of the junction unmatched. Looked up from germline, CDR1 is SGHVS and CDR2 is FQNEAQ. The CDR3 consists of 13 residues. The CDR3 DNA follows: TGTGCCAGCAGCCTTACAGGGGAACAGCCCCAGCATTTT. Amino acid sequence: CASSLTGEQPQHF.

This clone was detected ten times or more. This chain links TRBV2 with TRBJ2-1; tentatively, D is TRBD1 (6 bases). Trimming shortened V by 8 bases and J by 6 bases, and 14 bases separated the two germline ends. Germline V gene data show CDR1 as SNHLY and CDR2 as FYNNEI. This CDR3 is built from 13 residues. Written as DNA, the CDR3 is TGTGCCAGCGGATCAGGGGTTGGCAATGAGCAGTTCTTC. Protein sequence: CASGSGVGNEQFF.

The chain joins TRBV25-1 to TRBJ2-1, with TRBD2 matching 13 bases. The V segment lost 5 bases and the J segment 6 bases; nucleotides outside the gene matches: 7. From germline, CDR1 is MGHDK and CDR2 SYGVNS. The CDR3 runs 16 residues. In DNA form, the CDR3 reads TGTGCCAGCAGTCCAACTAGCGGGAGGGGATCCAATGAGCAGTTCTTC. It yields the protein CASSPTSGRGSNEQFF.

V is TRBV18 and J is TRBJ1-2; 8 bases are shared with TRBD1. The J segment lost 6 bases and the V segment lost 2 bases, leaving 8 bases of the junction unmatched. Germline CDR1 reads KGHSH; CDR2 reads LQKENI. This CDR3 has 15 amino acids. For the CDR3, the DNA is TGTGCCAGCTCACCAACGAGATCGGGACAGGATGGCTACACCTTC. Its translation is CASSPTRSGQDGYTF.

A single count supports this clone. The chain combines TRBV10-3 with TRBJ2-1; no clear D gene. Germline assignment: CDR1 ENHRY and CDR2 SYGVKD. The CDR3 is made up of 11 amino acids. The V end was cut by 8 bases, the J end by 5 bases, with 7 bases between. The CDR3 is CAISGNNEQFF. CDR3 bases: TGTGCCATCTCTGGCAACAATGAGCAGTTCTTC.

The chain recombines TRBV28 with TRBJ2-3, with no clear D. The germline CDR1 and CDR2 sequences are MDHEN and SYDVKM. Trimming left V 7 bases short and J 2 bases short, with 10 bases between. The CDR3 is made up of 13 amino acids. This CDR3 is CASTLQATDTQYF. The CDR3 DNA reads TGTGCCAGCACCCTGCAGGCCACAGATACGCAGTATTTT.

The chain is built from TRBV18 and TRBJ2-5; a possible D gene is TRBD2 (5 bases). The CDR3 has 15 amino acids. The germline CDR1 and CDR2 sequences are KGHSH and LQKENI. Trimming pared 1 base from V and 2 bases from J, leaving 11 bases between. CDR3 in amino acids: CASSPLASGQETQYF. In nucleotides, the CDR3 is TGTGCCAGCTCACCACTAGCGTCGGGGCAAGAGACCCAGTACTTC.

The chain is built from TRBV9 and TRBJ2-1, with D maybe TRBD1 (6 bases). The CDR3 extends over 16 amino acids. V lost 0 bases, J lost 2 bases, and 12 bases lay in between. Per germline, CDR1 SGDLS and CDR2 YYNGEE. CDR3: CASSVGTGHPYNEQFF. The CDR3 DNA reads as TGTGCCAGCAGCGTAGGTACGGGACACCCCTACAATGAGCAGTTCTTC. Full variable domain (rest looked up from reference TRBV9 and TRBJ2-1): DSGVTQTPKHLITATGQRVTLRCSPRSGDLSVYWYQQSLDQGLQFLIQYYNGEERAKGNILERFSAQQFPDLHSELNLSSLELGDSALYFCASSVGTGHPYNEQFFGPGTRLTVL.

This chain links TRBV2 with TRBJ2-3, with 9 bases lining up with TRBD2. CDR1 is SNHLY, CDR2 FYNNEI, per germline. V lost 5 bases and J lost 4; bases outside the gene matches: 1. There are 13 residues in the CDR3. The CDR3 protein is CASSLAGADTQYF. CDR3 DNA sequence: TGTGCCAGCAGTTTAGCGGGAGCAGATACGCAGTATTTT.

CDR3 sequence: CASIETSGTNEQFF. As DNA, the CDR3 is TGTGCCAGCATTGAGACTAGCGGGACAAATGAGCAGTTCTTC. V gene TRBV28 combines with J gene TRBJ2-1; the match to TRBD2 covers 11 bases. Germline V gene sequence: CDR1 MDHEN, CDR2 SYDVKM. The CDR3 has 14 amino acids. V gave up 7 bases and J gave up 7 bases; unmatched junction bases: 6.

The gene calls are TRBV5-6 and TRBJ2-3; a weak D match, TRBD1 (9 bases). This CDR3 is built from 17 residues. The germline V gene has CDR1 SGHDT and CDR2 YYEEEE. V was trimmed by 4 bases and J by 6 bases, leaving 24 bases between them. DNA of the CDR3: TGTGCCAGCAGCCCTCCGGGACAGGGAGCGGGAGTTGATACGCAGTATTTT. Amino acids: CASSPPGQGAGVDTQYF.

This clone was detected a few times. J is TRBJ2-1 and V is TRBV3-1 (or the pseudogene TRBV3-2); 10 bases match TRBD2. The CDR3 is made up of 14 amino acids. V shed 4 bases and J 9 bases; nucleotides not matched to a gene: 6. From germline, CDR1 is LGHDT and CDR2 YNNKEL (reference sequence). CDR3 amino acids: CASSPALAGAEQFF. CDR3 coding DNA: TGTGCCAGCAGCCCCGCGCTAGCGGGAGCTGAGCAGTTCTTC.

The CDR3 is CAARGSWEGYTF. CDR3 in DNA: TGTGCCGCCAGGGGCAGTTGGGAAGGCTACACCTTC. The chain is built from TRBV28 and TRBJ1-2; tentative D call: TRBD1 (6 bases). This CDR3 is built from 12 residues. The germline CDR1 and CDR2 sequences are MDHEN and SYDVKM. The V and J ends lost 11 bases and 8 bases respectively, with 18 bases between them.

The chain links TRBV28 to TRBJ1-5; weak D call: TRBD1 (5 bases). V was pared by 2 bases and J by 3 bases, with 11 bases between. In germline, CDR1 is MDHEN, CDR2 SYDVKM. The CDR3 has 15 residues. The CDR3 loop reads CASSLRTPLNQPQHF. Here the CDR3 DNA reads TGTGCCAGCAGTTTAAGGACACCACTCAATCAGCCCCAGCATTTT.

V and J are TRBV11-3 and TRBJ2-3, with TRBD1 matching over 7 bases. CDR1 and CDR2 (germline): SGHNT, YENEEA. This CDR3 is built from 14 residues. V was pared by 3 bases and J by 4 bases, with 4 bases of the junction left unmatched. The CDR3 here is CASSLRGPSDTQYF. The CDR3 coding sequence is TGTGCCAGCAGCTTGAGGGGGCCCTCAGATACGCAGTATTTT.

CDR3 amino acids: CASSPQLRGLGTEAFF. The CDR3 DNA sequence: TGCGCCAGCAGCCCACAACTCAGGGGGCTTGGTACTGAAGCTTTCTTT. This rearrangement joins TRBV4-3 to TRBJ1-1, with TRBD1 matching over 8 bases. The CDR3 loop spans 16 amino acids. Germline trimming cut 4 bases from V and 5 bases from J; bases unmatched to any gene: 12. Germline lookup yields CDR1 LGHNA and CDR2 YSLEER.

Turning to this clone: One junction end does not reproduce the germline sequence, and a read error may be involved. The chain carries TRBV28 and TRBJ2-2; the match to TRBD1 covers 11 bases. Per the germline V gene, CDR1 is MDHEN and CDR2 is SYDVKM. The CDR3 extends over 12 amino acids. CDR3 in DNA: TGTGCCAGCAGCCTCGGGACAGGGGGGCTGTTTTTT. This translates into CASSLGTGGLFF.

This clone was counted between two and nine times. V gene TRBV3-1 (or the pseudogene TRBV3-2) combines with J gene TRBJ1-2; D may be TRBD1 (6 bases). The CDR3 consists of 16 residues. CDR1 is LGHDT and CDR2 is YNNKEL in the germline V gene (reference sequence). Between the trimmed V and J ends, which lost 1 base and 7 bases, there was a span of 19 bases. CDR3: CASSQGLRRGGGGYTF. CDR3 DNA sequence: TGTGCCAGCAGCCAAGGCCTCAGGAGGGGGGGAGGTGGCTACACCTTC.

The V and J genes are TRBV2 and TRBJ2-5; tentative D call: TRBD2 (5 bases). The CDR3 is 10 amino acids. The germline V and J ends were trimmed by 6 bases and 10 bases, with 9 bases remaining between them. From germline, CDR1 is SNHLY and CDR2 FYNNEI. The CDR3 coding sequence is TGTGCCAGCAGCGCCCGGGACCAGTACTTC. Its translation: CASSARDQYF.

DNA of the CDR3: TGTGCCAGCTCACCACGGACAGGCCTGAACACTGAAGCTTTCTTT. The encoded protein is CASSPRTGLNTEAFF. This rearrangement joins TRBV18 to TRBJ1-1; 7 bases match TRBD1. The junction had 2 bases not matched to a gene; V was cut back by 1 base and J by 0 bases. Germline CDR1 KGHSH, CDR2 LQKENI. The CDR3 extends over 15 amino acids. Full variable domain (rest looked up from reference TRBV18 and TRBJ1-1): NAGVMQNPRHLVRRRGQEARLRCSPMKGHSHVYWYRQLPEEGLKFMVYLQKENIIDESGMPKERFSAEFPKEGPSILRIQQVVRGDSAAYFCASSPRTGLNTEAFFGQGTRLTVV.

The chain uses TRBV6-5 and TRBJ1-6, with no clear D. The germline CDR1 and CDR2 sequences are MNHEY and SVGAGI. The CDR3 runs to 12 residues. V was trimmed by 4 bases and J by 7 bases, leaving 5 bases between them. The CDR3 nucleotides read TGTGCCAGCAGTTCGGGGAATTCACCCCTCCACTTT. Protein product: CASSSGNSPLHF.

V gene TRBV28 combines with J gene TRBJ1-6, with D possibly TRBD1 on 5 matching bases. The CDR3 contains 17 residues. The germline CDR1 and CDR2 sequences are MDHEN and SYDVKM. V was trimmed by 4 bases and J by 6 bases, leaving 19 bases between them. The DNA of the CDR3 is TGTGCCAGCAGTTCCCACGGGGGAGGGGCTCGTAATTCACCCCTCCACTTT. Protein: CASSSHGGGARNSPLHF.

Note on this clone: Within the sample, other DNA sequences also encode this same CDR3. The chain uses TRBV5-6 and TRBJ1-5; D ambiguous. The V gene's germline CDR1 is SGHDT and CDR2 YYEEEE. The CDR3 length is 12 residues. Deletions cut 2 bases from V and 3 bases from J, with 3 bases between. The CDR3 sequence: CASSFLNQPQHF. Here the CDR3 DNA reads TGTGCCAGCAGCTTTCTCAATCAGCCCCAGCATTTT. The entire variable domain, with the rest obtained from reference TRBV5-6 and TRBJ1-5, is as follows: DAGVTQSPTHLIKTRGQQVTLRCSPKSGHDTVSWYQQALGQGPQFIFQYYEEEERQRGNFPDRFSGHQFPNYSSELNVNALLLGDSALYLCASSFLNQPQHFGDGTRLSIL.

This chain links TRBV10-3 with TRBJ2-3; 8 bases align to TRBD1. The V gene's germline CDR1 is ENHRY and CDR2 SYGVKD. The CDR3 is 15 residues long. J gave up 5 bases and V 3 bases, and 7 bases lay outside the gene matches. The CDR3 nucleotides read TGTGCCATCAGTGAACCGACAGGGGCGCGAGATACGCAGTATTTT. Encoded protein: CAISEPTGARDTQYF.

The gene calls are TRBV5-1 and TRBJ2-3, with D unresolved. Germline CDR1 reads SGHRS; CDR2 reads YFSETQ. The CDR3 runs to 15 residues. Trimming shortened V by 0 bases and J by 6 bases, and 14 bases separated the two germline ends. CDR3 in DNA: TGCGCCAGCAGCTTGGAAGGTATTGGCAGGGATACGCAGTATTTT. This translates into CASSLEGIGRDTQYF.

CDR3 in amino acids: CASSVGQGRETQYF. CDR3 sequence (DNA): TGCGCCAGCAGCGTAGGACAGGGGAGAGAGACCCAGTACTTC. The gene calls are TRBV5-1 and TRBJ2-5; 9 nucleotides match TRBD1. V was pared by 4 bases and J by 4 bases, with 5 bases of the junction left unmatched. Per the germline V gene, CDR1 is SGHRS and CDR2 is YFSETQ. The CDR3 is 14 amino acids.

The gene calls are TRBV19 and TRBJ2-7; D is ambiguous. CDR1 is LNHDA, CDR2 SQIVND, per germline (reference sequence). The CDR3 sequence is 13 residues long. Trimming stripped 3 bases from V and 1 base from J, with 7 bases between. The DNA of the CDR3 is TGTGCCAGTAGTATCCCCAGGTCCTACGAGCAGTACTTC. Encoded protein: CASSIPRSYEQYF.

The chain links TRBV9 to TRBJ2-7; maybe TRBD1 (5 bases). Trimming shortened V by 0 bases and J by 0 bases, and 7 bases separated the two germline ends. Germline lookup yields CDR1 SGDLS and CDR2 YYNGEE. The CDR3 extends over 14 amino acids. The CDR3 DNA is TGTGCCAGCAGCGTAGCGGACACCTCCTACGAGCAGTACTTC. It encodes CASSVADTSYEQYF.